The 24 T cell receptor beta chains reported below all come from one sample, sequenced in a study of OX40 agonist ivuxolimab in advanced cancers. Clones were read by immunoSEQ multiplex PCR, and TCRdb kept only the in-frame ones, dropping some. This table has 70,000 to 90,000 clones, more than 90% appearing once. The starting material was CD4+ or CD8+ T cells sorted from blood, obtained in a trial of the OX40 agonist ivuxolimab. All receptors come from an adult with an advanced solid tumor such as melanoma, head and neck, liver or kidney cancer.

J is TRBJ1-5 and V is TRBV27, with no clear D. Trimming stripped 6 bases from V and 4 bases from J, with 16 bases between. This CDR3 spans 15 amino acids. Looked up from germline, CDR1 is MNHEY and CDR2 is SMNVEV (reference sequence). DNA for the CDR3: TGTGCCAGCAGGCCTGGACCCTCAGGAAATCAGCCCCAGCATTTT. Amino acid sequence: CASRPGPSGNQPQHF.

This clone was counted once. The chain employs TRBV7-2 and TRBJ2-5; 8 nucleotides align to TRBD2. The CDR3 extends over 16 amino acids. With 0 bases clipped from V and 5 bases from J, the junction kept 8 bases outside the gene matches. Germline CDR1 and CDR2: SGHTA and FQGNSA. CDR3 sequence (DNA): TGTGCCAGCAGCTTAGCGCAAGCGGGGGAGGGGGAGACCCAGTACTTC. Translating gives CASSLAQAGEGETQYF. Drawing the rest from reference TRBV7-2 and TRBJ2-5, the complete variable domain is GAGVSQSPSNKVTEKGKDVELRCDPISGHTALYWYRQSLGQGLEFLIYFQGNSAPDKSGLPSDRFSAERTGGSVSTLTIQRTQQEDSAVYLCASSLAQAGEGETQYFGPGTRLLVL.

This rearrangement joins TRBV4-1 to TRBJ2-1, with D perhaps matching TRBD1 (5 bases). CDR1 and CDR2 from the germline V gene are MGHRA and YSYEKL. V was pared by 2 bases and J by 0 bases, with 11 bases between. This CDR3 contains 16 residues. This chain's CDR3 is CASSQHRSPSYNEQFF. The CDR3 DNA sequence: TGCGCCAGCAGCCAACACAGGAGCCCCTCCTACAATGAGCAGTTCTTC.

The V gene is TRBV4-2, the J gene TRBJ2-1; D is possibly TRBD1 (6 bases). This CDR3 is 16 amino acids long. The V gene lost 0 bases and the J gene lost 7 bases, with 16 bases spanning the gap. Germline loops: CDR1 LGHNA, CDR2 YNFKEQ. CDR3 residues: CASSQDAATGYNEQFF. The CDR3 nucleotides read TGTGCCAGCAGCCAAGATGCGGCCACAGGGTATAATGAGCAGTTCTTC.

This chain joins TRBV30 and TRBJ1-5; D gene ambiguous. This CDR3 spans 16 amino acids. Germline V gene lookup returns CDR1 GTSNPN and CDR2 SVGIG (reference sequence). The V end lost 2 bases, the J end lost 0 bases, and 14 bases lay between the germline ends. For the CDR3, the DNA is TGTGCCTGGAGTTTGGCGGGGATCTATAGCAATCAGCCCCAGCATTTT. Its translation is CAWSLAGIYSNQPQHF.

The V call is TRBV5-1, the J call TRBJ2-5; D is unresolved. The CDR3 totals 16 residues. Germline loops: CDR1 SGHRS, CDR2 YFSETQ. Trimming removed 0 bases at V and 1 base at J, with 13 bases between. In DNA form, the CDR3 reads TGCGCCAGCAGCTTGGTCGCAGGATCCTCCCAAGAGACCCAGTACTTC. Amino acids: CASSLVAGSSQETQYF.

This rearrangement joins TRBV6-5 to TRBJ2-7, with 9 bases matching TRBD1. The germline V gene encodes CDR1 MNHEY and CDR2 SVGAGI. CDR3 size: 15 residues. With V trimmed by 6 bases and J by 4 bases, 10 bases remained unmatched. This CDR3 reads CASSPDRDRAYEQYF. In DNA form, the CDR3 reads TGTGCCAGCAGCCCAGACCGGGACAGGGCGTACGAGCAGTACTTC.

V gene TRBV16 combines with J gene TRBJ2-2; D call uncertain. This CDR3 comprises 13 residues. Trimming stripped 6 bases from V and 8 bases from J, with 13 bases between. CDR1 KGHSY and CDR2 FQNENV come from the germline V gene. The CDR3 here is CASRRSSDGELFF. Written as DNA, the CDR3 is TGTGCCAGCAGAAGGAGTTCGGATGGGGAGCTGTTTTTT.

The CDR3 nucleotides read TGTGCCAGCAGTTTGACTCAGGGAAACTATGGCTACACCTTC. Its protein product is CASSLTQGNYGYTF. V usage is TRBV6-5 and J usage is TRBJ1-2; tentative D call: TRBD1 (5 bases). The CDR3 is made up of 14 amino acids. The V and J ends lost 4 bases and 2 bases respectively, with 11 bases between them. CDR1 and CDR2 from the germline V gene are MNHEY and SVGAGI.

The chain recombines TRBV28 with TRBJ2-3; no definite D call. The germline V gene encodes CDR1 MDHEN and CDR2 SYDVKM. V was cut by 6 bases and J by 2 bases, with 6 bases left in between. The CDR3 contains 12 residues. This CDR3 reads CASRVATDTQYF. The CDR3 DNA is TGTGCCAGCAGGGTGGCCACAGATACGCAGTATTTT.

This chain connects TRBV6-6 to TRBJ2-1, with TRBD2 matching over 8 bases. CDR1 and CDR2 from the germline V gene are MNHNY and SVGAGI (reference sequence). This CDR3 is 15 amino acids long. V lost 2 bases and J lost 6; bases outside the gene matches: 6. CDR3 region: CASSYPGGPTNEQFF. The CDR3 DNA sequence: TGTGCCAGCAGTTACCCGGGAGGGCCCACCAATGAGCAGTTCTTC.

This clone was detected only a few times. The gene calls are TRBV19 and TRBJ2-3; TRBD1 agrees at 8 bases. The length of the CDR3 is 15 residues. Trimming cost V 6 bases and J 0 bases; bases outside gene matches: 5. Germline CDR1 and CDR2: LNHDA and SQIVND (reference sequence). The CDR3 DNA reads TGTGCCAGTAGCACAAGACAGGGGAGCACAGATACGCAGTATTTT. Translation gives CASSTRQGSTDTQYF.

This clone was picked up one time. J is TRBJ1-1 and V is TRBV6-6; a possible D gene is TRBD1 (5 bases). Trimming pared 7 bases from V and 1 base from J, leaving 10 bases between. The CDR3 extends over 13 amino acids. Germline V gene sequence: CDR1 MNHNY, CDR2 SVGAGI (reference sequence). CDR3 protein: CASKQAQNTEAFF. The DNA of the CDR3 is TGTGCCAGCAAACAGGCACAGAACACTGAAGCTTTCTTT.

The J gene is TRBJ2-1, the V gene TRBV5-1, with 9 bases fitting TRBD2. J was trimmed by 9 bases and V by 4 bases; bases with no gene match: 14. The germline V gene encodes CDR1 SGHRS and CDR2 YFSETQ. CDR3 size: 16 residues. This chain's CDR3 is CASSAGTSSQGGEQFF. Written as DNA, the CDR3 is TGCGCCAGCAGCGCTGGGACTAGCAGCCAGGGGGGTGAGCAGTTCTTC.

This clone was counted between two and nine times. The genes are TRBV30 and TRBJ2-7; no firm D call. Germline CDR1 is GTSNPN and CDR2 is SVGIG (reference sequence). With 0 bases removed from V and 1 base from J, the gap between germline ends came to 13 bases. This CDR3 region has 15 residues. This CDR3 is CAWSVQPSNSYEQYF. The CDR3 DNA is TGTGCCTGGAGTGTACAGCCCTCAAATTCCTACGAGCAGTACTTC.

The V call is TRBV7-2, the J call TRBJ1-1, with 9 positions matching TRBD1. The CDR3 is 16 amino acids. The V gene's germline CDR1 is SGHTA and CDR2 FQGNSA. Unmatched junction bases numbered 9, after V lost 4 bases and J lost 3 bases. The CDR3 protein is CASSSPGTGSDTEAFF. In nucleotides, the CDR3 is TGTGCCAGCAGCTCCCCCGGGACAGGGAGCGACACTGAAGCTTTCTTT.

This chain joins TRBV7-9 and TRBJ2-7; 8 bases are shared with TRBD2. The V segment lost 10 bases and the J segment 4 bases; nucleotides outside the gene matches: 6. This CDR3 comprises 12 residues. The germline V gene has CDR1 SEHNR and CDR2 FQNEAQ (reference sequence). The CDR3 region has the DNA TGTGCCACCTCGGCTAGCGGGTACGAGCAGTACTTC. Protein: CATSASGYEQYF.

This chain links TRBV19 with TRBJ1-1, with no clear D. Trimming took off 5 bases at V and 4 bases at J, with 14 bases between the two ends. Germline lookup yields CDR1 LNHDA and CDR2 SQIVND (reference sequence). The CDR3 sequence is 14 residues long. CDR3 DNA: TGTGCCAGTAGTCTCGTAGGGTCCGGCACTGAAGCTTTCTTT. This encodes CASSLVGSGTEAFF.

This clone was detected only once. This rearrangement joins TRBV7-2 to TRBJ2-1; 10 positions agree with TRBD2. V lost 0 bases to trimming and J lost 5 bases; unmatched junction nucleotides: 4. Germline values: CDR1 SGHTA, CDR2 FQGNSA. The length of the CDR3 is 16 residues. The CDR3 sequence is CASSLAGGLANNEQFF. The DNA for the CDR3 is TGTGCCAGCAGCTTAGCGGGGGGACTAGCGAACAATGAGCAGTTCTTC.

This sequence joins TRBV4-3 and TRBJ2-1; maybe TRBD2 (5 bases). The V gene's germline CDR1 is LGHNA and CDR2 YSLEER. The V and J ends lost 1 base and 4 bases respectively, with 11 bases between them. This CDR3 comprises 15 residues. The CDR3 region is CASSQAFGLYNEQFF. The CDR3 DNA is TGCGCCAGCAGCCAAGCTTTCGGACTTTACAATGAGCAGTTCTTC.

This clone occurred a few times. The same CDR3 also results from other DNA sequences found in this sample. V is TRBV2 and J is TRBJ1-1; no reliable D call. Germline V gene lookup returns CDR1 SNHLY and CDR2 FYNNEI. V lost 2 bases and J lost 8, with 6 bases in between. This CDR3 is 11 amino acids long. CDR3 protein: CASSETVEAFF. CDR3 in DNA: TGTGCCAGCAGTGAAACGGTAGAAGCTTTCTTT.

The V and J genes are TRBV5-4 and TRBJ2-3; 9 bases are shared with TRBD2. Germline V lookup: CDR1 SGHNT, CDR2 YYREEE (reference sequence). Germline trimming cut 0 bases from V and 6 bases from J; bases unmatched to any gene: 8. The CDR3 consists of 16 residues. The DNA of the CDR3 is TGTGCCAGCAGCTTGGGGGGCGGACTAGCGCTCGATACGCAGTATTTT. This codes for CASSLGGGLALDTQYF.

This chain joins TRBV30 and TRBJ2-7; D gene uncertain. V lost 5 bases and J 0 bases, leaving 14 bases between the germline ends. CDR1 is GTSNPN, CDR2 SVGIG, per germline (reference sequence). The length of the CDR3 is 14 residues. This chain's CDR3 is CAWELKGASYEQYF. For the CDR3, the DNA is TGTGCCTGGGAACTAAAAGGTGCCTCCTACGAGCAGTACTTC.

The J gene is TRBJ2-3, the V gene TRBV27; no clear D. The V and J ends lost 6 bases and 9 bases respectively, with 10 bases between them. CDR1 is MNHEY, CDR2 SMNVEV, per germline (reference sequence). This CDR3 contains 11 residues. The CDR3 region is CASREMATQYF. DNA of the CDR3: TGTGCCAGCAGGGAGATGGCGACGCAGTATTTT.